The rows below give T cell receptor beta chains drawn from one sample of a study of blood T cell repertoires in COVID-19. The table came from immunoSEQ multiplex PCR; TCRdb's copy has only in-frame clones and leaves some out. The top ten clones hold around an eighth of a sample with roughly 440,000 clones, approximately 88% of them seen once. Sequenced sample: peripheral blood. These receptors originate from a woman aged 45-59 years with COVID-19, enrolled during active disease. Each CDR3 is given with its conserved first and last residue. A D gene is named only where the DNA matches it firmly. Part of the rows lack a size; the others show once, few, many or a class for expanded clones.

size,V,D,J,CDR3,DNA
NA,TRBV6-5,TRBD1,TRBJ1-5,CASRTGGAGQPQHF,TGTGCCAGCAGGACAGGGGGCGCGGGTCAGCCCCAGCATTTT
NA,TRBV3-1/TRBV3-2,NA,TRBJ1-2,CASSQAGNNYGYTF,TGTGCCAGCAGCCAGGCGGGAAATAACTATGGCTACACCTTC
few,TRBV5-1,NA,TRBJ2-2,CASSFSLTKTGELFF,TGCGCCAGCAGCTTCTCTCTAACTAAAACCGGGGAGCTGTTTTTT
NA,TRBV18,TRBD2,TRBJ2-1,CASSRGREPYNEQFF,TGTGCCAGCTCAAGAGGGCGGGAGCCTTACAATGAGCAGTTCTTC
NA,TRBV9,NA,TRBJ2-1,CASSSGQSYQRDEQFF,TGTGCCAGCAGCTCGGGACAAAGTTACCAACGGGATGAGCAGTTCTTC
NA,TRBV12-5,NA,TRBJ2-2,CASGLKLGAGLPGELFF,TGTGCTAGTGGTTTGAAGCTCGGGGCGGGGTTACCCGGGGAGCTGTTTTTT
NA,TRBV9,NA,TRBJ1-1,CASSVRVQGTEAFF,TGTGCCAGCAGCGTACGGGTTCAGGGGACTGAAGCTTTCTTT
NA,TRBV19,TRBD1,TRBJ1-5,CASSTGQYHQPQHF,TGTGCCAGTAGTACGGGACAGTACCATCAGCCCCAGCATTTT
few,TRBV7-2,TRBD1,TRBJ1-3,CASSSTGTGYTIYF,TGTGCCAGCAGCTCTACCGGGACAGGGTACACCATATATTTT
NA,TRBV3-1/TRBV3-2,NA,TRBJ1-1,CASSQDPITEAFF,TGTGCCAGCAGCCAAGACCCCATCACTGAAGCTTTCTTT
NA,TRBV11-1,NA,TRBJ1-1,CASSFGVENTEAFF,TGTGCCAGCAGCTTCGGGGTGGAGAACACTGAAGCTTTCTTT
NA,TRBV2,TRBD1,TRBJ1-5,CASSEADRGRARPQHF,TGTGCCAGCAGTGAAGCTGACAGGGGGCGGGCGAGGCCCCAGCATTTT
NA,TRBV19,NA,TRBJ1-1,CASSPQQVSKAFF,TGTGCCAGTAGTCCTCAACAGGTATCCAAAGCTTTCTTT
once,TRBV6-6,TRBD1,TRBJ1-2,CASSYYGTANYGYTF,TGTGCCAGCAGTTACTATGGGACAGCTAACTATGGCTACACCTTC
NA,TRBV5-1,TRBD2,TRBJ2-3,CASSLGRGGGDTQYF,TGCGCCAGCAGCCTAGGACGCGGGGGTGGTGATACGCAGTATTTT
NA,TRBV27,TRBD1,TRBJ1-2,CASSLTPDRDGYTF,TGTGCCAGCAGTCTTACCCCGGACAGGGACGGCTACACCTTC